This T cell receptor beta chain was identified during a study of T cells in localized non-small cell lung cancer. Study-level results: Longer overall survival associated with higher blood T cell density; shorter survival with higher adjacent-lung clonality. Uninvolved adjacent lung showed the highest T cell clonality, exceeding tumor. Without multi-region sequencing, intratumor heterogeneity could not be excluded.

To note about this clone: Its antigen remains unknown.

This table comes from immunoSEQ multiplex PCR, and its TCRdb copy is limited to in-frame clones, with some not included. The data contain 30,000 or so clones, 85% to 90% of them singletons. The germline V gene has CDR1 SGHRS and CDR2 YFSETQ. Trimming cost V 4 bases and J 7 bases, with 11 bases left between them. This CDR3 region has 12 residues. The source of this sequence is a female donor of 60 years or more with stage III squamous cell lung carcinoma. This rearrangement joins TRBV5-1 to TRBJ1-2, with no clear D. Sequencing used peripheral blood, obtained before any cancer treatment. The CDR3: CASSPEIGGYTF. The CDR3, as DNA: TGCGCCAGCAGCCCCGAAATAGGTGGCTACACCTTC.